This T cell receptor beta chain was observed in a study of T cell changes during pregnancy in multiple sclerosis. CDR1 and CDR2 from the germline V gene are LNHDA and SQIVND (reference sequence). V was trimmed by 3 bases and J by 2 bases, leaving 11 bases between them. This CDR3 is 15 amino acids long. The assay was immunoSEQ multiplex PCR, and TCRdb's table has in-frame clones only and misses some. The sample consists of 70,000 to 100,000 clones, 90% to 95% of them appearing once. The genes are TRBV19 and TRBJ1-5, with D tentatively TRBD1 (5 bases). The source is a female donor with multiple sclerosis, enrolled in a pregnancy study. The sample consisted of peripheral blood, taken in the third trimester of pregnancy. The DNA of the CDR3 is TGTGCCAGTAGTATCGGGACTAGAGGCAATCAGCCCCAGCATTTT. It codes for CASSIGTRGNQPQHF.